This entry describes one T cell receptor beta chain. Its antigen is not known. This record belongs to a study of response to subunit inactivated influenza vaccine. Overall study results and limits: After each seasonal influenza vaccination, few new T cells are recruited, the authors suggested.

TCRdb analysed the RT-PCR reads with MiXCR anew, one entry per CDR3 protein. The repertoire holds about 780,000 distinct CDR3 sequences, less than 20% seen once, with about a tenth in the top ten. Per germline, CDR1 SGHRS and CDR2 YFSETQ. Trimming shortened V by 4 bases and J by 4 bases, and 11 bases separated the two germline ends. The CDR3 length is 14 residues. The receptor was isolated from a man between 45 and 60 years old who received an inactivated influenza vaccine. The source was PBMCs from blood, collected roughly 5 days after vaccination. The chain couples TRBV5-1 to TRBJ2-2; no clear D gene. The CDR3 here is CASSTAEPTGELFF. CDR3 nucleotide sequence: TGCGCCAGCAGCACTGCAGAACCCACCGGGGAGCTGTTTTTT.